This T cell receptor beta chain came from a study of cytomegalovirus exposure and HLA in healthy donors. Study results and limitations: A missense DCLRE1C variant was associated with V- and J-gene trimming of TCR beta chains in a later analysis, and an independent cohort replicated the association.

The PCR was carried out with 60 Vbeta primers and 13 Jbeta primers. Data came from immunoSEQ multiplex PCR; TCRdb stores just in-frame clones and leaves some out. The sample holds over 120,000 clones, approximately 80% seen once. Per the germline V gene, CDR1 is LNHDA and CDR2 is SQIVND (reference sequence). Between the trimmed V and J ends, which lost 5 bases and 3 bases, there was a span of 14 bases. CDR3 length: 15 residues. Details on this clone: The antigen is undetermined.

The genes are TRBV19 and TRBJ1-5, with no clear D. Sequenced material: PBMCs. This sequence was found in a woman under 30 in good health and CMV-seropositive. The CDR3 DNA sequence: TGTGCCAGTAGTCCAGTCGTCGGGGACAATCAGCCCCAGCATTTT. It encodes CASSPVVGDNQPQHF.